Shown below are 17 T cell receptor beta chains from a single sample sequenced in a study of blood T cell repertoires in COVID-19. Profiling relied on immunoSEQ multiplex PCR, and the TCRdb table lists in-frame clones only, not all of them. This sample yields 50,000 to 70,000 clones, of which about 88% are seen a single time; about 7.4% belongs to the top ten. What was sequenced was peripheral blood. The receptors derive from a human donor with active COVID-19. The donor label of this sample is uncertain.

The rearrangement joins TRBV28 to TRBJ2-2; D uncertain. This CDR3 contains 18 residues. Germline loops: CDR1 MDHEN, CDR2 SYDVKM. V was cut by 7 bases and J by 3 bases, with 24 bases left in between. CDR3 loop: CASKSPGQADSYTGELFF. The CDR3 DNA reads TGTGCCAGCAAAAGCCCCGGCCAGGCCGATTCTTACACCGGGGAGCTGTTTTTT. The variable domain in full, completed from reference TRBV28 and TRBJ2-2, reads DVKVTQSSRYLVKRTGEKVFLECVQDMDHENMFWYRQDPGLGLRLIYFSYDVKMKEKGDIPEGYSVSREKKERFSLILESASTNQTSMYLCASKSPGQADSYTGELFFGEGSRLTVL.

The rearrangement links TRBV27 to TRBJ1-1, with 11 bases identical to TRBD1. Germline V gene sequence: CDR1 MNHEY, CDR2 SMNVEV (reference sequence). After removal of 5 bases from V and 6 bases from J, the junction contained 8 bases not matched to a gene. The CDR3 is 15 amino acids. CDR3 sequence reads: CASSRRTGGASEAFF. The CDR3 nucleotides read TGTGCCAGCAGTCGAAGGACAGGGGGCGCTTCTGAAGCTTTCTTT.

The rearrangement joins TRBV3-1 (or the pseudogene TRBV3-2) to TRBJ2-1; 10 positions agree with TRBD2. The length of the CDR3 is 15 residues. V was pared by 5 bases and J by 6 bases, with 7 bases of the junction left unmatched. Germline CDR1 and CDR2: LGHDT and YNNKEL (reference sequence). CDR3 residues: CASSYGLAAGNEQFF. The CDR3 bases are TGTGCCAGCAGCTACGGACTAGCGGCGGGCAATGAGCAGTTCTTC.

The CDR3 loop is CASSAETGVWETQYF. CDR3 in DNA: TGTGCCAGTAGTGCGGAGACAGGGGTCTGGGAGACCCAGTACTTC. The rearrangement uses TRBV19 and TRBJ2-5, with TRBD1 matching 8 bases. The CDR3 is 15 residues long. Per germline, CDR1 LNHDA and CDR2 SQIVND (reference sequence). The J segment lost 5 bases and the V segment lost 5 bases, leaving 10 bases of the junction unmatched.

The V gene is TRBV2, the J gene TRBJ1-1, with D possibly being TRBD1 (5 bases). Between the trimmed V and J ends, which lost 2 bases and 1 base, there was a span of 11 bases. The CDR3 covers 15 residues. Germline CDR1 and CDR2: SNHLY and FYNNEI. In DNA form, the CDR3 reads TGTGCCAGCAGTGAAAGGGGTCGTGGGAACACTGAAGCTTTCTTT. This codes for CASSERGRGNTEAFF.

The rearrangement joins TRBV18 to TRBJ2-1; possibly TRBD2 for D (5 bases). V lost 6 bases, J lost 4 bases, and 13 bases lay in between. The CDR3 runs 14 residues. The germline gives CDR1 KGHSH, CDR2 LQKENI. The CDR3: CASSATTAYNEQFF. CDR3 coding DNA: TGTGCCAGCTCGGCGACTACAGCTTACAATGAGCAGTTCTTC.

This chain connects TRBV5-5 to TRBJ2-7; D may be TRBD1 (5 bases). This CDR3 is 13 amino acids long. The germline V gene has CDR1 SGHKS and CDR2 YYEKEE (reference sequence). V was shortened by 1 base and J by 2 bases, with 7 bases between the two germline ends. The CDR3: CASSLLRAYEQYF. The CDR3 region has the DNA TGTGCCAGCAGCTTGCTCAGGGCCTACGAGCAGTACTTC.

The chain is built from TRBV29-1 and TRBJ2-6; perhaps TRBD1 as D (5 bases). The CDR3 is 10 amino acids. The germline V gene encodes CDR1 SQVTM and CDR2 ANQGSEA. Between the trimmed V and J ends, which lost 7 bases and 13 bases, there was a span of 11 bases. The CDR3 sequence: CSERTIVLTF. DNA for the CDR3: TGCAGCGAGAGGACAATAGTCCTGACTTTC.

The rearrangement uses TRBV7-9 and TRBJ2-5; possibly TRBD2 for D (6 bases). CDR1 and CDR2 from the germline V gene are SEHNR and FQNEAQ (reference sequence). The CDR3 runs 18 residues. V lost 0 bases and J lost 5, with 22 bases in between. The CDR3 protein is CASSLARWAGEEGETQYF. The CDR3, as DNA: TGTGCCAGCAGCTTAGCGCGGTGGGCCGGGGAGGAGGGTGAGACCCAGTACTTC.

This clone was recorded only once. This chain uses TRBV5-8 with TRBJ1-2, with D unclear. V lost 3 bases and J lost 6, with 18 bases in between. Germline V gene sequence: CDR1 SGHTS, CDR2 YDEGEE. This CDR3 contains 15 residues. The CDR3 loop reads CASSWDPRGRDGYTF. As DNA, the CDR3 is TGTGCCAGCAGCTGGGATCCACGAGGGCGAGATGGCTACACCTTC.

V is TRBV6-5 and J is TRBJ1-4; 7 bases line up with TRBD1. Per the germline V gene, CDR1 is MNHEY and CDR2 is SVGAGI. V shed 6 bases and J 5 bases; nucleotides not matched to a gene: 6. The CDR3 is made up of 14 amino acids. CDR3: CASRIGGGNEKLFF. In DNA form, the CDR3 reads TGTGCCAGCAGGATAGGGGGCGGAAATGAAAAACTGTTTTTT.

This clone has more than one count but fewer than ten. This chain connects TRBV27 to TRBJ1-1; 7 bases align to TRBD1. The germline gives CDR1 MNHEY, CDR2 SMNVEV (reference sequence). This CDR3 is 14 amino acids long. The V segment lost 10 bases and the J segment 3 bases; nucleotides outside the gene matches: 11. The CDR3 protein is CATRTGLRHTEAFF. CDR3 coding DNA: TGTGCCACCCGGACAGGTCTCCGACACACTGAAGCTTTCTTT.

The DNA of the CDR3 is TGCGCCAGCAGGTTCAGGGAATCCGGCTACGAGCAGTACTTC. Protein product: CASRFRESGYEQYF. V and J are TRBV5-1 and TRBJ2-7, with D perhaps matching TRBD1 (5 bases). V shed 5 bases and J shed 3 bases, with 15 bases lying between them. The CDR3 is made up of 14 amino acids. The germline gives CDR1 SGHRS, CDR2 YFSETQ. Filled out from reference TRBV5-1 and TRBJ2-7, the complete variable domain reads KAGVTQTPRYLIKTRGQQVTLSCSPISGHRSVSWYQQTPGQGLQFLFEYFSETQRNKGNFPGRFSGRQFSNSRSEMNVSTLELGDSALYLCASRFRESGYEQYFGPGTRLTVT.

The chain joins TRBV5-1 to TRBJ1-4, with D unresolved. Germline-derived CDR1 and CDR2 are SGHRS and YFSETQ. This CDR3 comprises 13 residues. V lost 2 bases and J 5 bases, leaving 7 bases between the germline ends. CDR3 residues: CASSFNLNEKLFF. In nucleotides, the CDR3 is TGCGCCAGCAGCTTTAATCTAAATGAAAAACTGTTTTTT.

This chain uses TRBV4-1 with TRBJ1-1, with a possible D match to TRBD1 (6 bases). V lost 0 bases and J 5 bases, leaving 16 bases between the germline ends. This CDR3 is built from 16 residues. CDR1 and CDR2 from the germline V gene are MGHRA and YSYEKL. The CDR3, as DNA: TGCGCCAGCAGCCAAGAACGAGGGGGGGTATGGACTGAAGCTTTCTTT. Its translation is CASSQERGGVWTEAFF.

This chain uses TRBV27 with TRBJ2-1; the match to TRBD2 covers 8 bases. The CDR3 extends over 18 amino acids. With V trimmed by 0 bases and J by 8 bases, 15 bases remained unmatched. Germline loops: CDR1 MNHEY, CDR2 SMNVEV (reference sequence). The CDR3 DNA follows: TGTGCCAGCAGTTTATCACTCCTGCGGGGGGAAAGTAAGGATGAGCAGTTCTTC. It codes for CASSLSLLRGESKDEQFF.

The V and J genes are TRBV19 and TRBJ2-7; the D is unclear. The CDR3 contains 14 residues. Deletions cut 10 bases from V and 0 bases from J, with 16 bases between. Germline V lookup: CDR1 LNHDA, CDR2 SQIVND (reference sequence). The CDR3 protein is CATKPVPSSYEQYF. The CDR3 nucleotides are TGTGCCACTAAGCCGGTGCCTAGCTCCTACGAGCAGTACTTC.